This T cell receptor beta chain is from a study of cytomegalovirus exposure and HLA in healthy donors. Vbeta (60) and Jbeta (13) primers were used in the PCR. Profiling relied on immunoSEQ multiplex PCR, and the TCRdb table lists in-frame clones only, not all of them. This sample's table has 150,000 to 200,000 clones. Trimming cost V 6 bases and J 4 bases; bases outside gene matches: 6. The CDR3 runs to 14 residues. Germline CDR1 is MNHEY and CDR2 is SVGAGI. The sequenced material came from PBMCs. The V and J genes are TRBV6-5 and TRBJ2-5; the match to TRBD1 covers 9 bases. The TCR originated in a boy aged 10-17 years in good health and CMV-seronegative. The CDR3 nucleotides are TGTGCCAGCAGCGTGAACAGGGGGCGAGAGACCCAGTACTTC. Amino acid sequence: CASSVNRGRETQYF.